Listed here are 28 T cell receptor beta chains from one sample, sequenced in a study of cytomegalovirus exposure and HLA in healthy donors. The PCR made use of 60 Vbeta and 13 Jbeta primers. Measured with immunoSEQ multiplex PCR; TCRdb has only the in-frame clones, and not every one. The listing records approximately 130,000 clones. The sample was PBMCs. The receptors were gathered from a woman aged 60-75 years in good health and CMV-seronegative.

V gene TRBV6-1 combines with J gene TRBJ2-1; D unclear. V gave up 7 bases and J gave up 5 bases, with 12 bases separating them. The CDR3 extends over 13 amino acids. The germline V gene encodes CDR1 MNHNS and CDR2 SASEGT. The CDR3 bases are TGTGCCAGCACCTACTATGTAAACAATGAGCAGTTCTTC. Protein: CASTYYVNNEQFF.

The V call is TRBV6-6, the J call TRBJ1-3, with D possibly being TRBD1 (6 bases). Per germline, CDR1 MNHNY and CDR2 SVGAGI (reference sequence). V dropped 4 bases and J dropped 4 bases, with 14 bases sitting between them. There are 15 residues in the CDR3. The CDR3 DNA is TGTGCCAGCAGTTCGCAAACAGGGACGGGAAACACCATATATTTT. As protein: CASSSQTGTGNTIYF.

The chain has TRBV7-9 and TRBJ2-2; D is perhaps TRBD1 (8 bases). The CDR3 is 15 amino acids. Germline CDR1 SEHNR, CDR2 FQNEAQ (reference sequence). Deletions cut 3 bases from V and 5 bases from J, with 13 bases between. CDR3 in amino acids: CASSFKQGGTGELFF. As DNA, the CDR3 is TGTGCCAGCAGCTTCAAACAGGGGGGGACCGGGGAGCTGTTTTTT.

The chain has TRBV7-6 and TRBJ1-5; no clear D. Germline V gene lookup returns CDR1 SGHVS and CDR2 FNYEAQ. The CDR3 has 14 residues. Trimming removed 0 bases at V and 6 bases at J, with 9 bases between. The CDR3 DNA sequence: TGTGCCAGCAGCTTAGCGCCTGCGGCTCAGCCCCAGCATTTT. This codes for CASSLAPAAQPQHF.

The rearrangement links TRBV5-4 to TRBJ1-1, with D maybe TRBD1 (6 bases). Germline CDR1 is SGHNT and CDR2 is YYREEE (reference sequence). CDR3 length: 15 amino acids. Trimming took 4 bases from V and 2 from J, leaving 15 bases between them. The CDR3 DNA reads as TGTGCCAGCAGCGCGGGGGGCAGGTCTAACACTGAAGCTTTCTTT. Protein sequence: CASSAGGRSNTEAFF.

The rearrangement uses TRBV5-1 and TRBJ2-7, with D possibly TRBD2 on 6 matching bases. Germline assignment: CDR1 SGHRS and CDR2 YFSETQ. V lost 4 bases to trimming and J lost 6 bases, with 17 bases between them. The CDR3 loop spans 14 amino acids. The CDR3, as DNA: TGCGCCAGCAGCCCATCGGGAGTACCCTCCGAGCAGTACTTC. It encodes CASSPSGVPSEQYF.

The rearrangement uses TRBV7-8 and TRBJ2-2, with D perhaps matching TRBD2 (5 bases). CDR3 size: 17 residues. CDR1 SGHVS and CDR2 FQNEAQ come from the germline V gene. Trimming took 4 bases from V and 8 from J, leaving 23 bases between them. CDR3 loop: CASSYGETLGPGGELFF. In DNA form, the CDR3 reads TGTGCCAGCAGCTACGGGGAAACCCTCGGCCCCGGGGGGGAGCTGTTTTTT.

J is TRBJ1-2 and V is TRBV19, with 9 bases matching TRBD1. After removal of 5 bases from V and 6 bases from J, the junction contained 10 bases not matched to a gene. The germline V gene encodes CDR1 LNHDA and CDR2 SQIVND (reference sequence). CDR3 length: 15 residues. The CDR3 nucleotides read TGTGCCAGTAGTGGGACAGGGCGACCAATGGATGGCTACACCTTC. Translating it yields CASSGTGRPMDGYTF.

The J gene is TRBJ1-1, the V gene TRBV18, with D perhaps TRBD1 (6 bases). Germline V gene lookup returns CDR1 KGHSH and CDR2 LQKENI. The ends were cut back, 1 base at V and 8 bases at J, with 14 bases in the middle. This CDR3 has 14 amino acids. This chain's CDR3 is CASSPLQGMGEAFF. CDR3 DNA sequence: TGTGCCAGCTCACCACTCCAGGGGATGGGAGAAGCTTTCTTT.

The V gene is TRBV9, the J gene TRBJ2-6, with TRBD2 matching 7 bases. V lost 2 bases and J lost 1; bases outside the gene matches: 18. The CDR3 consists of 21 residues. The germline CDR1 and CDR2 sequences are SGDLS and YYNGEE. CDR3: CASSVRRLRGNHSSGANVLTF. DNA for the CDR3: TGTGCCAGCAGCGTGAGGAGACTGCGGGGGAACCATTCTTCTGGGGCCAACGTCCTGACTTTC.

The CDR3 DNA reads as TGTGCCAGCAGCCAAGCTAGCGGAGACCAAGAGACCCAGTACTTC. Residues: CASSQASGDQETQYF. V is TRBV4-2 and J is TRBJ2-5, with 7 bases that match TRBD2. The CDR3 has 15 amino acids. J lost 0 bases, V lost 1 base, and 2 bases had no gene match. The germline V gene encodes CDR1 LGHNA and CDR2 YNFKEQ.

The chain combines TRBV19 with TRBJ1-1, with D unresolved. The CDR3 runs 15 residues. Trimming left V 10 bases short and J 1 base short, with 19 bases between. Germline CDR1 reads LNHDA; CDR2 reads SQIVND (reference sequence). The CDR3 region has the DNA TGTGCCACCTCAAAGGAGAGGCAGCAGAACACTGAAGCTTTCTTT. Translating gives CATSKERQQNTEAFF.

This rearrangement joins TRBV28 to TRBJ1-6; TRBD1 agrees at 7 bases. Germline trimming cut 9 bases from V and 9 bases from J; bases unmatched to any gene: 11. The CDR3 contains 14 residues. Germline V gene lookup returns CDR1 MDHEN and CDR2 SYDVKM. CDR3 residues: CASFLQGLSSPLHF. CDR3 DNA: TGTGCCAGTTTCTTACAGGGGCTGAGTTCACCCCTCCACTTT.

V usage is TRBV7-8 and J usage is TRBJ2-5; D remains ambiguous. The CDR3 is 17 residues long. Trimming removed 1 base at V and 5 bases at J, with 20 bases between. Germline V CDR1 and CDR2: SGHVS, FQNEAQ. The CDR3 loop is CASSLVIGPSEVETQYF. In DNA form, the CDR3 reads TGTGCCAGCAGCTTAGTGATAGGTCCTAGTGAGGTTGAGACCCAGTACTTC.

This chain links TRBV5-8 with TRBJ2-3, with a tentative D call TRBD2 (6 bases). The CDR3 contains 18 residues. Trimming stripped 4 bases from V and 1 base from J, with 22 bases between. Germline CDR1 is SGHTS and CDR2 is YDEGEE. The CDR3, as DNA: TGTGCCAGCAGCCCCCTCCGGGCAGGGACTTTGGGCACAGATACGCAGTATTTT. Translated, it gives CASSPLRAGTLGTDTQYF.

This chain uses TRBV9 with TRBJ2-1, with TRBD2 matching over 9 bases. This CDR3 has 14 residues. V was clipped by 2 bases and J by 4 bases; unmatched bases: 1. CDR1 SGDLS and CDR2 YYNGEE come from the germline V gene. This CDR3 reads CASSVTSGYNEQFF. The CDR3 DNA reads TGTGCCAGCAGCGTGACTAGCGGATACAATGAGCAGTTCTTC.

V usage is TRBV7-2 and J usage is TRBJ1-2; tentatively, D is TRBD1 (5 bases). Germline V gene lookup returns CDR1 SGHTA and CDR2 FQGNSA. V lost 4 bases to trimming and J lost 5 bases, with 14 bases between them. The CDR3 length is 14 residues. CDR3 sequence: CASSSGGGGYGYTF. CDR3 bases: TGTGCCAGCAGCTCCGGCGGGGGGGGGTATGGCTACACCTTC.

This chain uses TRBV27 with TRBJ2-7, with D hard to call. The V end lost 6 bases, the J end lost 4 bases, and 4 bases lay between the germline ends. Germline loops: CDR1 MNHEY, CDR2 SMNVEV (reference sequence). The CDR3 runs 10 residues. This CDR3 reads CASSPYEQYF. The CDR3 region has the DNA TGTGCCAGCAGCCCATACGAGCAGTACTTC.

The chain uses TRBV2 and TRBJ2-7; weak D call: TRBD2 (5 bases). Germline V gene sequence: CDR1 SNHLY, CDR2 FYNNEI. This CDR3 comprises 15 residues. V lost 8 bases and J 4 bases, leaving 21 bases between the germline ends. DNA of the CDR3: TGTGCCAGCGTTGGATTAGCGTTCCAACTATACGAGCAGTACTTC. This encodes CASVGLAFQLYEQYF.

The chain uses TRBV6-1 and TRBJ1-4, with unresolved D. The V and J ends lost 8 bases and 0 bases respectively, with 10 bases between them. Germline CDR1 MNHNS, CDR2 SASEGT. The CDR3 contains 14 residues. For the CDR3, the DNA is TGTGCCAGCGGAGGCATATCAACTAATGAAAAACTGTTTTTT. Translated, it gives CASGGISTNEKLFF.

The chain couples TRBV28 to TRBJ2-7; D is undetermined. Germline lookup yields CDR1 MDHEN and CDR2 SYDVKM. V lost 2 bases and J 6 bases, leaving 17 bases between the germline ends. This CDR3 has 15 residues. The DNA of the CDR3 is TGTGCCAGCAGTTTACCGTATGGCAGAAGTACCGAGCAGTACTTC. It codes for CASSLPYGRSTEQYF. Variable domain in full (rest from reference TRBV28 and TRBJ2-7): DVKVTQSSRYLVKRTGEKVFLECVQDMDHENMFWYRQDPGLGLRLIYFSYDVKMKEKGDIPEGYSVSREKKERFSLILESASTNQTSMYLCASSLPYGRSTEQYFGPGTRLTVT.

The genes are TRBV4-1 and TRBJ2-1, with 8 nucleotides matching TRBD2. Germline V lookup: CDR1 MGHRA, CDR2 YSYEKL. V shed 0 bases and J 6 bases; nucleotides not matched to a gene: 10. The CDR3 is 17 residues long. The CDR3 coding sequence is TGCGCCAGCAGCCAAGAAGTGTCAAGCGGGGGAGGCAATGAGCAGTTCTTC. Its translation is CASSQEVSSGGGNEQFF.

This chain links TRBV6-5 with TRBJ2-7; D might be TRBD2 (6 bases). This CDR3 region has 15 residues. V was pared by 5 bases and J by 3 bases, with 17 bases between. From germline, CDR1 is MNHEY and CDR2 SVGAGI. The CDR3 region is CASSREVYRYYEQYF. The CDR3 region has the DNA TGTGCCAGCAGTAGGGAGGTCTACCGTTACTACGAGCAGTACTTC.

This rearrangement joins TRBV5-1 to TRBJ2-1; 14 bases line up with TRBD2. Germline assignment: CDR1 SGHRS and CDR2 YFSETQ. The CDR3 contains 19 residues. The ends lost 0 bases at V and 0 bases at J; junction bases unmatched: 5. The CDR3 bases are TGCGCCAGCAGCTTGGTGGGGACTAGCGGGAGTGGCTCCTACAATGAGCAGTTCTTC. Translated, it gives CASSLVGTSGSGSYNEQFF.

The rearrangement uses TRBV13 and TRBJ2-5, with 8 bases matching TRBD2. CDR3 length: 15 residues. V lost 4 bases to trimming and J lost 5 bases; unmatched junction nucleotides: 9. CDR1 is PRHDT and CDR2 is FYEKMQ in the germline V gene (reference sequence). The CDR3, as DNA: TGTGCCAGCAGCTCCAAAAGCGGGGGTCGGGAGACCCAGTACTTC. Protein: CASSSKSGGRETQYF.

In DNA, the CDR3 is TGCAGCGGCAGGACAGGGGTGAGGGAGCAGTACTTC. The encoded protein is CSGRTGVREQYF. V and J are TRBV29-1 and TRBJ2-7; 9 bases line up with TRBD1. Per germline, CDR1 SQVTM and CDR2 ANQGSEA. There are 12 residues in the CDR3. V trimming: 7 bases; J trimming: 7 bases; junction bases outside the gene matches: 8.

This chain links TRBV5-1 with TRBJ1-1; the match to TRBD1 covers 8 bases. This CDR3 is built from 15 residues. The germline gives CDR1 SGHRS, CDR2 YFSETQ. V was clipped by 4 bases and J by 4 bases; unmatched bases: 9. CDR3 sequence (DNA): TGCGCCAGCAGCCTGCGACAGGGGACAGGCACTGAAGCTTTCTTT. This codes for CASSLRQGTGTEAFF.

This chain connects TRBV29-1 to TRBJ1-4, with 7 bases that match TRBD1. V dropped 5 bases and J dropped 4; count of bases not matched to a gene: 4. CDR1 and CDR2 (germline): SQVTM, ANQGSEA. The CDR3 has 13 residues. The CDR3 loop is CSVKTGSNEKLFF. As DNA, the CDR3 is TGCAGCGTTAAGACAGGGAGTAATGAAAAACTGTTTTTT.